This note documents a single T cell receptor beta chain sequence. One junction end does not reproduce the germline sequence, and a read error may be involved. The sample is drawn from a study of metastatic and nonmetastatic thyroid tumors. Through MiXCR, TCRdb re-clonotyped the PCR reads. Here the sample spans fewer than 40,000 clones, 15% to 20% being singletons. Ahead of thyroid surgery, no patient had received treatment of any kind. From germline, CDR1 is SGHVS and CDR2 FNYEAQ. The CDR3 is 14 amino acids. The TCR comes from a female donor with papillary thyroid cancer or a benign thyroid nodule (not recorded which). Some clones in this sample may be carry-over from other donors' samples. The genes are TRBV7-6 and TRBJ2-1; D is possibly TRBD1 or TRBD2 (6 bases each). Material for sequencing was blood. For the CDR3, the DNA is TGTGCCAGCAGTGGGGGGCATATTTCCAATGAGCATTTCTTC. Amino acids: CASSGGHISNEHFF.